This T cell receptor (beta chain) was sequenced during a study of molecular identifiers for immune sequencing clone quantification. Naive CD8 T cells were sorted as CD8+CD4-CCR7+CD45RA+. Methods described previously were used for bulk TCR libraries, and listed TCR primers were applied. A single record per CDR3 protein comes from TCRdb applying MiXCR to the PCR reads. Among about 640,000 distinct CDR3 sequences listed, about 20% were seen once. The V gene's germline CDR1 is SGHTS and CDR2 YDEGEE. V was clipped by 2 bases and J by 6 bases, with 9 bases between them. The length of the CDR3 is 14 residues. This clonotype has only a few counts.

The clonotype comes from a human donor in good health. Some libraries in this study had Jurkat cell RNA spiked in. The sample was naive CD8+ T cells from blood, with Jurkat cell RNA spiked in. The subset here: FACS-sorted CD8+CD4-CCR7+CD45RA+ naive T cells. V usage is TRBV5-8 and J usage is TRBJ1-6; possible D gene TRBD1, 5 bases. The DNA of the CDR3 is TGTGCCAGCAGCTTCCCCGGGGGTAATTCACCCCTCCACTTT. Translating gives CASSFPGGNSPLHF.